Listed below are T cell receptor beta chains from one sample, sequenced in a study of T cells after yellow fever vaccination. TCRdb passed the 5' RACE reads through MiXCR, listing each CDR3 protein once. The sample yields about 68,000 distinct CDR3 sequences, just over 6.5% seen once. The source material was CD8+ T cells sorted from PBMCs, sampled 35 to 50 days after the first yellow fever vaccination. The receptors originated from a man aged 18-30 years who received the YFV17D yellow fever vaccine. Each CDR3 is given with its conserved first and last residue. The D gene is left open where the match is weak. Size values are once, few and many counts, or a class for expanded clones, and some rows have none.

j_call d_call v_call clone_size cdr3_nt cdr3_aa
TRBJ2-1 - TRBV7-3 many TGTGCCAGCAGCTTATACCTACAGGGATACAATGAGCAGTTCTTC CASSLYLQGYNEQFF
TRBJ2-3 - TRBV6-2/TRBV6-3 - TGTGCCAGCAGTTACGGAGTAGCAGGAGATACGCAGTATTTT CASSYGVAGDTQYF
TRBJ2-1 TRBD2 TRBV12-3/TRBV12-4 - TGTGCCACTTGCATTGGGGGGGACTGGGATGAGCAGTTCTTC CATCIGGDWDEQFF
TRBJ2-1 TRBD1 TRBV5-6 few TGTGCCAGCCGACCCGAGACAGGGGGCTCCTACAATGAGCAGTTCTTC CASRPETGGSYNEQFF
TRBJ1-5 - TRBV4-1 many TGCGCCAGCAGCCAAGTCCAGGGCGGCAATCAGCCCCAGCATTTT CASSQVQGGNQPQHF
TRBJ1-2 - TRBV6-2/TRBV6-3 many TGTGCCAGCAGTTACCCCAAGGATGGCTACACCTTC CASSYPKDGYTF
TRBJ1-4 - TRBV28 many TGTGCCAGCAGTTACCGCTCCGGCCGTACTGGGGCAACTAATGAAAAACTGTTTTTT CASSYRSGRTGATNEKLFF
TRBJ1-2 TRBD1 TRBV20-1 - TGCAGTGCTAGGGGGACAGGGAGGGCCTATGGCTACACCTTC CSARGTGRAYGYTF
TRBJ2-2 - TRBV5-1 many TGCGCCAGCAGCTTGGCGGGGTCAAAGAACACCGGGGAGCTGTTTTTT CASSLAGSKNTGELFF
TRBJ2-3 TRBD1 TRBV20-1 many TGCAGTGCCCACCCGGACAGGGTCGAAAGCACAGATACGCAGTATTTT CSAHPDRVESTDTQYF
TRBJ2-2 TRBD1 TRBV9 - TGTGCCAGCAGCGAATACAGGGGGCTCAACACCGGGGAGCTGTTTTTT CASSEYRGLNTGELFF
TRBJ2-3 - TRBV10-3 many TGTGCCATGGCCCCTACAGAGCGGCATTCTCGCACAGATACGCAGTATTTT CAMAPTERHSRTDTQYF
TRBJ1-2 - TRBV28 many TGTGCCAGCAGTTTAGTGCGGGGATCCGACTATGGCTACACCTTC CASSLVRGSDYGYTF
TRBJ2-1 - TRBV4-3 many TGCGCCAGCAGCCAAAGGGGGGGTCTCTACAATGAGCAGTTCTTC CASSQRGGLYNEQFF
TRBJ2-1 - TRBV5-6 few TGTGCCAGCAGCTACCTTATACAGGGCTGGACCTACAATGAGCAGTTCTTC CASSYLIQGWTYNEQFF
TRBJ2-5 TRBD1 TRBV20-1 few TGCAGTGCTAGACCTTACAGGGGGCGAGAGACCCAGTACTTC CSARPYRGRETQYF
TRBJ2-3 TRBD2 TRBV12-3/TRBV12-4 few TGTGCCAGCAGTTCACTAGCGGGGGGAGTAGATACGCAGTATTTT CASSSLAGGVDTQYF
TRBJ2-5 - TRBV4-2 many TGTGCCAGCAGCCAAGGGGTTTCAGGGTCACAAGAGACCCAGTACTTC CASSQGVSGSQETQYF
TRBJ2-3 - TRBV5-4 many TGTGCCAGCAGCCCGAGGGGGGAGATAGGCACGCAGTATTTT CASSPRGEIGTQYF
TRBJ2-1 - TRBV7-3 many TGTGCCAGCAGCCAAGGGGACACTTCTTTTAATGAGCAGTTCTTC CASSQGDTSFNEQFF
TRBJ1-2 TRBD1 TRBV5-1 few TGCGCCAGCAGCCTGGGACAGCCTCACTTTTATGGCTACACCTTC CASSLGQPHFYGYTF
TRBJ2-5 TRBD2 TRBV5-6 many TGTGCCAGCGGAGGGACTAGCGGGGAGACCCAGTACTTC CASGGTSGETQYF
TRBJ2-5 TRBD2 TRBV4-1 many TGCGCCAGCAGCTGGAGCGGGGGGGCTGGATTGGAGACCCAGTACTTC CASSWSGGAGLETQYF
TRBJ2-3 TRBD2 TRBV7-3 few TGTGCCAGCAGCACCCTCGGTAGCGGGGGGCCAGGAGATACGCAGTATTTT CASSTLGSGGPGDTQYF
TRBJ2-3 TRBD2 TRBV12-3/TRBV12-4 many TGTGCCAGCAGTTCCCCTAGCGGGGAAGACACAGATACGCAGTATTTT CASSSPSGEDTDTQYF
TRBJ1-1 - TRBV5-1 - TGCGCCAGCAGCCCCGCAGGGACCGTTTCTTTTGACACTGAAGCTTTCTTT CASSPAGTVSFDTEAFF
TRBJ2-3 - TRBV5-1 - TGCGCCAGCAGCCCCCTCGACTCGTTCACAGATACGCAGTATTTT CASSPLDSFTDTQYF
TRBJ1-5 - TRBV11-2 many TGTGCCAGCAGCTTATTCCCGGATAGCAATCAGCCCCAGCATTTT CASSLFPDSNQPQHF
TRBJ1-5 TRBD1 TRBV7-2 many TGTGCCAGCAGCCCATGGACAGGGAATCAGCCCCAGCATTTT CASSPWTGNQPQHF
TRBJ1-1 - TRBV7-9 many TGTGCCAGCAGCTTATCGTTTACCCCGGACACTGAAGCTTTCTTT CASSLSFTPDTEAFF
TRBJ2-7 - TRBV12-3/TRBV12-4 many TGTGCCAGCAGGCGACCGTCCTCCTACGAGCAGTACTTC CASRRPSSYEQYF
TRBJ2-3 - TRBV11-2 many TGTGCCAGCAGCTTATTAGCCATACAGGTGATCACAGATACGCAGTATTTT CASSLLAIQVITDTQYF
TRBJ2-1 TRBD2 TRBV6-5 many TGTGCCAGCAGCCCTCAAGCGGGGGGCAGCAATGAGCAGTTCTTC CASSPQAGGSNEQFF
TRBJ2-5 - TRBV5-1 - TGCGCCAGCAGCTTGGACGTTCAAGAGACCCAGTACTTC CASSLDVQETQYF
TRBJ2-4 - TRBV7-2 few TGTGCCAGCAGCTCAGGAGGAACGGGCAAAAACATTCAGTACTTC CASSSGGTGKNIQYF
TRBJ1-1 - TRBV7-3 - TGTGCCAGCAGCTTAATGGGAAACGCGGCCACTGAAGCTTTCTTT CASSLMGNAATEAFF
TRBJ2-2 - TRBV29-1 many TGCAGCGTTGACAGGTCCGGGGAGCTGTTTTTT CSVDRSGELFF
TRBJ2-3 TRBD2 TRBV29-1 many TGCAGCGTTGTGGTACTAGCGGGCCCAGAATCAGATACGCAGTATTTT CSVVVLAGPESDTQYF
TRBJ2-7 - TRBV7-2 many TGTGCCAGCAGCTTAGACTATCGCCCCTACGAGCAGTACTTC CASSLDYRPYEQYF
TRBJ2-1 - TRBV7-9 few TGTGCCAGCAGCCTAGGACGAAGGGATGAGCAGTTCTTC CASSLGRRDEQFF
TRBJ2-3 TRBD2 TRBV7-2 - TGTGCCAGCAGCCCACTAGCGGGGGGCCTTTATATACGCGCGTATTTT CASSPLAGGLYIRAYF
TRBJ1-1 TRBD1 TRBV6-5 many TGTGCCAGCAGTACTAGGGACAGGGGTAACACTGAAGCTTTCTTT CASSTRDRGNTEAFF
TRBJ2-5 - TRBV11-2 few TGTGCCAGCAGCTTAGACGAGACAGGAATGCTCGCGGAGACCCAGTACTTC CASSLDETGMLAETQYF
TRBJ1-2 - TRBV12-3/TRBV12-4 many TGTGCCAGCAGTTTAGACAGCTATGGCTACACCTTC CASSLDSYGYTF
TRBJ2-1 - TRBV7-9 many TGTGCCAGCAGCCCTCAGACAGGGAGGGCCTACAATGAGCAGTTCTTC CASSPQTGRAYNEQFF
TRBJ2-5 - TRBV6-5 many TGTGCCAGTAAGTGGAGGAGGCTCCAAGAGACCCAGTACTTC CASKWRRLQETQYF
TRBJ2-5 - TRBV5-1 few TGCGCCAGCCGCTCTACTAGGGAGGAGACCCAGTACTTC CASRSTREETQYF
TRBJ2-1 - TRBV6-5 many TGTGCCAGCTCCCCAGGGGCACTCTCCTACAATGAGCAGTTCTTC CASSPGALSYNEQFF
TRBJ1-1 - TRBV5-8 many TGTGCCAGCAGTGAACCCGGGACAAGGGACACTGAAGCTTTCTTT CASSEPGTRDTEAFF
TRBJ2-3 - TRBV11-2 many TGTGCCAGCAGCTTATTCCCACATCGTAGCACAGATACGCAGTATTTT CASSLFPHRSTDTQYF
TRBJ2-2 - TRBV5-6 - TGTGCCAGCAGCCGGGCGGGACAGCTCCACGGGGAGCTGTTTTTT CASSRAGQLHGELFF
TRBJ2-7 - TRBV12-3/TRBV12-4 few TGTGCCAGCAGTGCTGGACCCTACGAGCAGTACTTC CASSAGPYEQYF
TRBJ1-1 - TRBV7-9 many TGTGCCAGCAGCTTAATAGTGAACACTGAAGCTTTCTTT CASSLIVNTEAFF
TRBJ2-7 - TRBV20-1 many TGCAGTGCTAGAGTACAGGGAAGCTCCTACGAGCAGTACTTC CSARVQGSSYEQYF
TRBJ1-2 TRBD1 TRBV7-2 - TGTGCCAGCAGCTTAGCGGGGTTTGAGGGGGCGGATTATGGCTACACCTTC CASSLAGFEGADYGYTF
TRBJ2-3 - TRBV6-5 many TGTGCCAGCTCTGGCGGTCAGGGCACAGATACGCAGTATTTT CASSGGQGTDTQYF
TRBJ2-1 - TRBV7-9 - TGTGCCAGCAGGCCGTATAGCGGCGATGAGCAGTTCTTC CASRPYSGDEQFF
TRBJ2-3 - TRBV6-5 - TGTGCCAGCAGTTACGCCCGACAGGGCACAGATACGCAGTATTTT CASSYARQGTDTQYF
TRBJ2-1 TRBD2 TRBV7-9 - TGTGCCAGCAGCGAACTAGCGGGGGTGCCCTACAATGAGCAGTTCTTC CASSELAGVPYNEQFF
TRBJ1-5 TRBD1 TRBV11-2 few TGTGCCAGCAGCTTAGATCGGACAGGGGGTGAAGCGACGGTATGGGATAGCAATCAGCCCCAGCATTTT CASSLDRTGGEATVWDSNQPQHF